These T cell receptor beta chains were read from a single sample in a study of cytomegalovirus exposure and HLA in healthy donors. The assay was immunoSEQ multiplex PCR, and TCRdb's table has in-frame clones only and misses some. The data hold tens of thousands of clones, with approximately 78% observed a single time. Sequenced material: PBMCs. The receptors were sampled from a woman aged 25 to 39 in good health and CMV-seronegative. CDR3s include the opening cysteine and the closing phenylalanine or tryptophan. A D gene is named only where the DNA matches it firmly. A row's size may be missing; if present it is once, few, many or a size class.

CDR3nt: TGTGCCACCAGCAGAGATGGAGGGACGGTAAATTCACCCCTCCACTTT; CDR3aa: CATSRDGGTVNSPLHF; v_gene: TRBV15; abundance: -; d_gene: -; j_gene: TRBJ1-6
CDR3nt: TGCGCCAGCAGCTTGGCGGGGTACAACACTGAAGCTTTCTTT; CDR3aa: CASSLAGYNTEAFF; v_gene: TRBV5-1; abundance: -; d_gene: -; j_gene: TRBJ1-1
CDR3nt: TGCGCCAGCAGCCAAGTCGACAGGGGAGATGGAAACACCATATATTTT; CDR3aa: CASSQVDRGDGNTIYF; v_gene: TRBV4-1; abundance: -; d_gene: TRBD1; j_gene: TRBJ1-3
CDR3nt: TGTGCTAGTGGTTCAAACAATGAGCAGTTCTTC; CDR3aa: CASGSNNEQFF; v_gene: TRBV12-5; abundance: -; d_gene: -; j_gene: TRBJ2-1
CDR3nt: TGTGCCAGCTCATCCGGGGGAGGGGTGCACGAGCAGTACTTC; CDR3aa: CASSSGGGVHEQYF; v_gene: TRBV18; abundance: -; d_gene: TRBD2; j_gene: TRBJ2-7
CDR3nt: TGCAGCGTTGCCCAGAATAGCAATCAGCCCCAGCATTTT; CDR3aa: CSVAQNSNQPQHF; v_gene: TRBV29-1; abundance: -; d_gene: -; j_gene: TRBJ1-5
CDR3nt: TGTGCCAGCACCAAAACCAGGGGCAATGAGCAGTTCTTC; CDR3aa: CASTKTRGNEQFF; v_gene: TRBV2; abundance: -; d_gene: -; j_gene: TRBJ2-1
CDR3nt: TGTGCCAGCAGCTTCCGGGACACGGTTCTTCGTGGCTACACCTTC; CDR3aa: CASSFRDTVLRGYTF; v_gene: TRBV7-8; abundance: -; d_gene: -; j_gene: TRBJ1-2
CDR3nt: TGTGCCTGGAGGAACACGGACAGGGAGTATGGCTACACCTTC; CDR3aa: CAWRNTDREYGYTF; v_gene: TRBV30; abundance: -; d_gene: TRBD1; j_gene: TRBJ1-2
CDR3nt: TGTGCCATCGGTAGTGAGGTTAATTCACCCCTCCACTTT; CDR3aa: CAIGSEVNSPLHF; v_gene: TRBV10-3; abundance: once; d_gene: -; j_gene: TRBJ1-6
CDR3nt: TGTGCCAGCAGTGATATAGCGCAGCCGAGCTCCTACGAGCAGTACTTC; CDR3aa: CASSDIAQPSSYEQYF; v_gene: TRBV6-1; abundance: -; d_gene: -; j_gene: TRBJ2-7
CDR3nt: TGCGCCAGCAGCCAAAGGGAGTCAGGGGCAGAGGACGAGCAGTACTTC; CDR3aa: CASSQRESGAEDEQYF; v_gene: TRBV4-1; abundance: -; d_gene: -; j_gene: TRBJ2-7
CDR3nt: TGTGCCAGCAGCACTACAGGGGGCATTAGCACCATATATTTT; CDR3aa: CASSTTGGISTIYF; v_gene: TRBV6-1; abundance: once; d_gene: TRBD1; j_gene: TRBJ1-3
CDR3nt: TGTGCCAGCCGACATACTGGAAACACCATATATTTT; CDR3aa: CASRHTGNTIYF; v_gene: TRBV6-1; abundance: -; d_gene: -; j_gene: TRBJ1-3
CDR3nt: TGCAGCGTCGGACGGACAGCAGAAGATCTGAACGCTGAAGCTTTCTTT; CDR3aa: CSVGRTAEDLNAEAFF; v_gene: TRBV29-1; abundance: medium-sized; d_gene: -; j_gene: TRBJ1-1
CDR3nt: TGTGCCAGCAGTGACCCGGGACACAACTACGAGCAGTACTTC; CDR3aa: CASSDPGHNYEQYF; v_gene: TRBV28; abundance: -; d_gene: -; j_gene: TRBJ2-7
CDR3nt: TGTGCCAGCAGTTACTCGGGGAGTTCGGAGACCCAGTACTTC; CDR3aa: CASSYSGSSETQYF; v_gene: TRBV6-5; abundance: once; d_gene: -; j_gene: TRBJ2-5
CDR3nt: TGTGCCAGCAGCCAACGGGACTCTATTTACGAGCAGTACTTC; CDR3aa: CASSQRDSIYEQYF; v_gene: TRBV7-9; abundance: -; d_gene: -; j_gene: TRBJ2-7
CDR3nt: TGCGCCAGCAGCCACCCGGGGAAGACCTACGAGCAGTACTTC; CDR3aa: CASSHPGKTYEQYF; v_gene: TRBV5-1; abundance: -; d_gene: -; j_gene: TRBJ2-7
CDR3nt: TGTGCCATCAGTACCCCTTTGGACAGTCTAACCTACAATGAGCAGTTCTTC; CDR3aa: CAISTPLDSLTYNEQFF; v_gene: TRBV10-3; abundance: -; d_gene: -; j_gene: TRBJ2-1
CDR3nt: TGTGCCAGCAGTCCCCGAGACTATGGCCACACCTTC; CDR3aa: CASSPRDYGHTF; v_gene: TRBV28; abundance: few; d_gene: -; j_gene: TRBJ1-2
CDR3nt: TGTGCCATCAGTGGACAGCCATTTAGAGGGAACACTGAAGCTTTCTTT; CDR3aa: CAISGQPFRGNTEAFF; v_gene: TRBV10-3; abundance: -; d_gene: -; j_gene: TRBJ1-1
CDR3nt: TGTGCCAGCAATTTCGACAGGGGGTACACTGAAGCTTTCTTT; CDR3aa: CASNFDRGYTEAFF; v_gene: TRBV21-1; abundance: -; d_gene: -; j_gene: TRBJ1-1
CDR3nt: TGTGCCAGCAGCAGGACAGGGGCCTGGGAAAAACTGTTTTTT; CDR3aa: CASSRTGAWEKLFF; v_gene: TRBV7-6; abundance: -; d_gene: TRBD1; j_gene: TRBJ1-4
CDR3nt: TGCAGCGTTGAAGCCGGACAGGGTTTTTCCGGCGAAAAACTGTTTTTT; CDR3aa: CSVEAGQGFSGEKLFF; v_gene: TRBV29-1; abundance: -; d_gene: TRBD1; j_gene: TRBJ1-4
CDR3nt: TGTGCCAGTACCCCCCTAGGGCTACAGGGGAATCCTGAAGCTTTCTTT; CDR3aa: CASTPLGLQGNPEAFF; v_gene: TRBV19; abundance: few; d_gene: TRBD1; j_gene: TRBJ1-1
CDR3nt: TGCACCAGCAGCCAAGACGTCGAGCAGTACTTC; CDR3aa: CTSSQDVEQYF; v_gene: TRBV1; abundance: -; d_gene: -; j_gene: TRBJ2-7
CDR3nt: TGTGCCAGCAGTCCTACCACAACTAGTTTAGATACGCAGTATTTT; CDR3aa: CASSPTTTSLDTQYF; v_gene: TRBV7-2; abundance: -; d_gene: -; j_gene: TRBJ2-3
CDR3nt: TGTGCCAGCAGCTTATATTGGACAGACGCAGGCCCTAGCAATCAGCCCCAGCATTTT; CDR3aa: CASSLYWTDAGPSNQPQHF; v_gene: TRBV5-6; abundance: -; d_gene: -; j_gene: TRBJ1-5
CDR3nt: TGTGCCAGCAGTGACTCTAGCGGGGGGGCCAATGAGCAGTTCTTC; CDR3aa: CASSDSSGGANEQFF; v_gene: TRBV6-4; abundance: -; d_gene: TRBD2; j_gene: TRBJ2-1
CDR3nt: TGTGCCAGCAGCCCTGGGACAGGGCCGAACTATGGCTACACCTTC; CDR3aa: CASSPGTGPNYGYTF; v_gene: TRBV9; abundance: -; d_gene: TRBD1; j_gene: TRBJ1-2
CDR3nt: TGTGCCTGGTCTCGTGTAGCGGGAGGTGGTACCCAGTACTTC; CDR3aa: CAWSRVAGGGTQYF; v_gene: TRBV30; abundance: -; d_gene: TRBD2; j_gene: TRBJ2-5
CDR3nt: TGTGCCAGTAGTGAGGGCGGGGCAGAGACCCAGTACTTC; CDR3aa: CASSEGGAETQYF; v_gene: TRBV19; abundance: -; d_gene: -; j_gene: TRBJ2-5
CDR3nt: TGTGCCAGCAGTGACGGAGACGCACGCGGGGAGCTGTTTTTT; CDR3aa: CASSDGDARGELFF; v_gene: TRBV6-4; abundance: -; d_gene: -; j_gene: TRBJ2-2
CDR3nt: TGCAGCGTTGAAGAACCCCGGGACAGGGAATACCTACGTGGGACAGATACGCAGTATTTT; CDR3aa: CSVEEPRDREYLRGTDTQYF; v_gene: TRBV29-1; abundance: -; d_gene: TRBD1; j_gene: TRBJ2-3
CDR3nt: TGCGTTGGGACAGACACTGAAGCTTTCTTT; CDR3aa: CVGTDTEAFF; v_gene: TRBV29-1; abundance: -; d_gene: TRBD1; j_gene: TRBJ1-1
CDR3nt: TGTTCCAGCAGCTATAATTACGAGCAGTACTTC; CDR3aa: CSSSYNYEQYF; v_gene: TRBV7-9; abundance: -; d_gene: -; j_gene: TRBJ2-7
CDR3nt: TGCAGCGTACCGACAGGGGACTATGGCTACACCTTC; CDR3aa: CSVPTGDYGYTF; v_gene: TRBV29-1; abundance: -; d_gene: TRBD1; j_gene: TRBJ1-2
CDR3nt: TGCGCCAGCAGCTTGGGACAGATTGGTGGGGCCAACGTCCTGACTTTC; CDR3aa: CASSLGQIGGANVLTF; v_gene: TRBV5-1; abundance: -; d_gene: -; j_gene: TRBJ2-6
CDR3nt: TGTGCCAGCAGTTACGATTCAGGGAGCAATCAGCCCCAGCATTTT; CDR3aa: CASSYDSGSNQPQHF; v_gene: TRBV6-5; abundance: -; d_gene: -; j_gene: TRBJ1-5
CDR3nt: TGCAGCGTTGACACTACAGGGGGATCTAATAGTGAGCAGTTCTTC; CDR3aa: CSVDTTGGSNSEQFF; v_gene: TRBV29-1; abundance: -; d_gene: TRBD1; j_gene: TRBJ2-1
CDR3nt: TGTGCCAGCAGTCCCCGGACAGGGGTAAATGAAAAACTGTTTTTT; CDR3aa: CASSPRTGVNEKLFF; v_gene: TRBV2; abundance: few; d_gene: TRBD1; j_gene: TRBJ1-4
CDR3nt: TGTGCCAGCAGCTTTAGGACTATCACAGATACGCAGTATTTT; CDR3aa: CASSFRTITDTQYF; v_gene: TRBV7-7; abundance: -; d_gene: -; j_gene: TRBJ2-3
CDR3nt: TGTGCCAGCAGCTTGAGCTTCCAAGATACGCAGTATTTT; CDR3aa: CASSLSFQDTQYF; v_gene: TRBV5-4; abundance: -; d_gene: -; j_gene: TRBJ2-3
CDR3nt: TGTGCCAGCAGCTACGCCGGGACAGGGGGCACAGATACGCAGTATTTT; CDR3aa: CASSYAGTGGTDTQYF; v_gene: TRBV7-2; abundance: -; d_gene: TRBD1; j_gene: TRBJ2-3
CDR3nt: TGTGCCACCAGCAGAGCGGTTCCCGGACAGCCAGCGCACTTCGATGAGCAGTTCTTC; CDR3aa: CATSRAVPGQPAHFDEQFF; v_gene: TRBV15; abundance: many; d_gene: -; j_gene: TRBJ2-1
CDR3nt: TGTGCCAGCAGCCTCCGGGACAGGGTCGAAAAACTGTTTTTT; CDR3aa: CASSLRDRVEKLFF; v_gene: TRBV13; abundance: -; d_gene: TRBD1; j_gene: TRBJ1-4
CDR3nt: TGCAGCTTCGGGACTAGCGGCAACAATGAGCAGTTCTTC; CDR3aa: CSFGTSGNNEQFF; v_gene: TRBV29-1; abundance: -; d_gene: TRBD2; j_gene: TRBJ2-1
CDR3nt: TGTGCCAGCACCCTACTAGCGGGGCCCTACAATGAGCAGTTCTTC; CDR3aa: CASTLLAGPYNEQFF; v_gene: TRBV2; abundance: -; d_gene: TRBD2; j_gene: TRBJ2-1
CDR3nt: TGTGCCAGCAGTTTGGCCGACGCGGGAAACTACGAGCAGTACTTC; CDR3aa: CASSLADAGNYEQYF; v_gene: TRBV28; abundance: -; d_gene: -; j_gene: TRBJ2-7
CDR3nt: TGTGCCTGGAGTGTCGGGCTAGCCCCCTACGAGCAGTACTTC; CDR3aa: CAWSVGLAPYEQYF; v_gene: TRBV30; abundance: -; d_gene: -; j_gene: TRBJ2-7
CDR3nt: TGCGCCAGCAGCCAAGTCTTAATCAAGGACACCTACGAGCAGTACTTC; CDR3aa: CASSQVLIKDTYEQYF; v_gene: TRBV4-1; abundance: -; d_gene: -; j_gene: TRBJ2-7
CDR3nt: TGTGCCAGCTCACCAAATAGATATAGCAATCAGCCCCAGCATTTT; CDR3aa: CASSPNRYSNQPQHF; v_gene: TRBV18; abundance: -; d_gene: -; j_gene: TRBJ1-5
CDR3nt: TGTGCCAGCAGTGACGGTATGAGGCTGGAGCAGTACTTC; CDR3aa: CASSDGMRLEQYF; v_gene: TRBV6-1; abundance: medium-sized; d_gene: -; j_gene: TRBJ2-7
CDR3nt: TGTGCCAGCAGTTATACTAGCGGGAGCGGTGAGCAGTTCTTC; CDR3aa: CASSYTSGSGEQFF; v_gene: TRBV25-1; abundance: -; d_gene: TRBD2; j_gene: TRBJ2-1
CDR3nt: TGCAGCGTTGGGGGTCGGGGAGACTGGAAATACAATGAGCAGTTCTTC; CDR3aa: CSVGGRGDWKYNEQFF; v_gene: TRBV29-1; abundance: -; d_gene: -; j_gene: TRBJ2-1
CDR3nt: TGTGCCAGCAGCTTTCAGGGGATGAACACTGAAGCTTTCTTT; CDR3aa: CASSFQGMNTEAFF; v_gene: TRBV7-2; abundance: once; d_gene: -; j_gene: TRBJ1-1
CDR3nt: TGCGCCAGCAGCTTGTATCCGGGATCCCAGCCCCAGCATTTT; CDR3aa: CASSLYPGSQPQHF; v_gene: TRBV5-1; abundance: once; d_gene: -; j_gene: TRBJ1-5
CDR3nt: TGTGCCAGCAGGCGCACTTCCACAGATACGCAGTATTTT; CDR3aa: CASRRTSTDTQYF; v_gene: TRBV27; abundance: -; d_gene: -; j_gene: TRBJ2-3
CDR3nt: TGCAGCGCCAACGACAGGAGCCAGAATGAAAAACTGTTTTTT; CDR3aa: CSANDRSQNEKLFF; v_gene: TRBV29-1; abundance: -; d_gene: -; j_gene: TRBJ1-4